The clone carrying this T cell receptor beta chain has a handful of counts. Unique molecular identifiers were affixed to discrete cDNA molecules within the library. Each CDR3 protein is one row after TCRdb ran MiXCR on the RACE reads. The data contain tens of thousands of distinct CDR3 sequences, nearly 10% of them singletons. Germline-derived CDR1 and CDR2 are LNHNV and YYDKDF (reference sequence). V gave up 1 base and J gave up 3 bases, with 14 bases separating them. This CDR3 has 16 residues. The source of the sample is a study of human T cells and chemical hapten exposure. Time point reported: pre-sensitization, week 0. Treatment denoted: therapeutic diphenylcyclopropenone sensitization with weekly scalp DPC. Whole blood, unfractionated, served as the material for total RNA extraction.

J is TRBJ2-3 and V is TRBV15; no firm D call. Here the sequenced sample was whole blood, taken in connection with sensitization to the hapten diphenylcyclopropenone (DPC). The origin of this receptor is a woman in her 40s with alopecia areata. Some clones in this sample may be carry-over from other donors' samples. DNA for the CDR3: TGTGCCACCAGCAGAGGTTCGGGCTTCGGGACAGATACGCAGTATTTT. This gives the protein CATSRGSGFGTDTQYF.